This T cell receptor (beta chain) was documented in a study of graft-versus-host responses after intestinal transplantation. Study details: Transplant recipients had multivisceral, liver-intestinal, or isolated intestinal grafts. Uniformly, recipients were administered anti-thymocyte globulin induction with subsequent tacrolimus and steroids for about 3 years.

Comments on this clone: Its cognate antigen is unknown. This same CDR3 is encoded by further DNA sequences in the sample.

General study findings and limits: Early post-transplant HvG declines were associated with peak circulating GvH clone levels.

Method: immunoSEQ multiplex PCR; TCRdb's copy keeps in-frame clones and lacks some. The sample lists some 130,000 clones, about 95% occurring once. This sample comprised unstimulated CD8+ T cells sorted from spleen or lymph node cells, obtained before intestinal transplant. This receptor was obtained from a human donor who received an intestinal transplant.

CDR3 bases: TGTGCCAGCAGTCTTGGGCAGTACAATGAGCAGTTCTTC. It specifies CASSLGQYNEQFF. The chain uses TRBV5-6 and TRBJ2-1; D is ambiguous. CDR3 length equals 13 residues. Germline CDR1 reads SGHDT; CDR2 reads YYEEEE. The V end was cut by 5 bases, the J end by 4 bases, with 10 bases between.